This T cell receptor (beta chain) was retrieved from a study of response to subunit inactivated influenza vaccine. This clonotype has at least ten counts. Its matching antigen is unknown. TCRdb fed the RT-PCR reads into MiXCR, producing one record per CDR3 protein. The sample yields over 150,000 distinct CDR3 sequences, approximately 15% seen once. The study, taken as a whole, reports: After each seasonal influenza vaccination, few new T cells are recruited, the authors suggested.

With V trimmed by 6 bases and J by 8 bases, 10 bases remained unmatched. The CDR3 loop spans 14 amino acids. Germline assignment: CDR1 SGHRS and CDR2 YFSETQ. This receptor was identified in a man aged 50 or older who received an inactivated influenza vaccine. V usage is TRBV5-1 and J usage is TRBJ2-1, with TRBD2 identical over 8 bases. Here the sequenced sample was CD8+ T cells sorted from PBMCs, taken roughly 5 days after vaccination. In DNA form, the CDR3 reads TGCGCCAGCACCCGAGGCGGGGGGCGGGATGAGCAGTTCTTC. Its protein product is CASTRGGGRDEQFF.